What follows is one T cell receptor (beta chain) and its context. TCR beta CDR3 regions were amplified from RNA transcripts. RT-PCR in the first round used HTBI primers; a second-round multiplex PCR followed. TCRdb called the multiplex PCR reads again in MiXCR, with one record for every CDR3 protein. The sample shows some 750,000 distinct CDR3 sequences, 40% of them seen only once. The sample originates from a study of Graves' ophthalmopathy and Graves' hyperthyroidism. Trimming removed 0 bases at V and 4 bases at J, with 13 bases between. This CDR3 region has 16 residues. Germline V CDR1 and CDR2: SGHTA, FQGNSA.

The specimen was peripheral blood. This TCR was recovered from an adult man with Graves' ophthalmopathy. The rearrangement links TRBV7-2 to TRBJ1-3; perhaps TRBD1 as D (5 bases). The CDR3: CASSLAGPGRGNTIYF. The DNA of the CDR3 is TGTGCCAGCAGCTTAGCGGGACCAGGGAGAGGAAACACCATATATTTT.